The 29 T cell receptor beta chains below were found in one sample sequenced in a study of cytomegalovirus exposure and HLA in healthy donors. Use of 60 Vbeta and 13 Jbeta primers characterized the PCR. Sequenced by immunoSEQ multiplex PCR; TCRdb stores in-frame clones only, minus some. This sample has roughly 220,000 clones; under 80% occur once, and the top ten carry under 2%. The sequenced material came from PBMCs. The receptors were gathered from a woman aged 25 to 39 in good health and CMV-seronegative.

The chain links TRBV9 to TRBJ1-4; TRBD1 might be the D (6 bases). V lost 0 bases to trimming and J lost 5 bases, with 11 bases between them. CDR1 is SGDLS and CDR2 is YYNGEE in the germline V gene. The CDR3 runs to 15 residues. As DNA, the CDR3 is TGTGCCAGCAGCGTAGCTCAGGGGCTAAATGAAAAACTGTTTTTT. Translation gives CASSVAQGLNEKLFF.

J is TRBJ2-1 and V is TRBV11-2, with D possibly TRBD1 on 6 matching bases. The CDR3 spans 14 residues. Germline CDR1 is SGHAT and CDR2 is FQNNGV. Trimming left V 2 bases short and J 2 bases short, with 7 bases between. The CDR3 reads CASSLWTAYNEQFF. The CDR3 nucleotides are TGTGCCAGCAGCTTATGGACAGCCTACAATGAGCAGTTCTTC.

The V gene is TRBV6-1, the J gene TRBJ1-2; TRBD1 agrees at 9 bases. Germline values: CDR1 MNHNS, CDR2 SASEGT. Germline trimming cut 4 bases from V and 7 bases from J; bases unmatched to any gene: 13. The CDR3 runs 16 residues. This CDR3 is CASSAARSGTGFGYTF. As DNA, the CDR3 is TGTGCCAGCAGTGCAGCAAGGTCCGGGACAGGGTTTGGCTACACCTTC.

This chain uses TRBV6-1 with TRBJ1-3; 7 nucleotides line up with TRBD1. The V gene's germline CDR1 is MNHNS and CDR2 SASEGT. V lost 4 bases to trimming and J lost 1 base; unmatched junction nucleotides: 7. The CDR3 loop spans 16 amino acids. The CDR3 is CASSAGTAGSGNTIYF. The CDR3 coding sequence is TGTGCCAGCAGTGCCGGGACAGCAGGATCTGGAAACACCATATATTTT.

This clone was observed a handful of times. The genes are TRBV14 and TRBJ2-3, with D maybe TRBD2 (6 bases). Germline values: CDR1 SGHDN, CDR2 FVKESK. V was cut by 6 bases and J by 3 bases, with 10 bases left in between. The CDR3 runs to 13 residues. The CDR3 protein is CASRGDWTDTQYF. The CDR3 DNA sequence: TGTGCCAGCAGAGGGGACTGGACAGATACGCAGTATTTT.

V usage is TRBV6-5 and J usage is TRBJ1-5, with TRBD1 matching over 9 bases. Germline CDR1 and CDR2: MNHEY and SVGAGI. CDR3 length equals 14 residues. V trimming: 5 bases; J trimming: 6 bases; junction bases outside the gene matches: 5. The DNA of the CDR3 is TGTGCCAGCAGTACCACAGGGGGCGGTCAGCCCCAGCATTTT. This codes for CASSTTGGGQPQHF.

The V gene is TRBV6-5, the J gene TRBJ1-2; D possibly corresponds to TRBD1 (6 bases). Trimming shortened V by 5 bases and J by 4 bases, and 8 bases separated the two germline ends. Germline lookup yields CDR1 MNHEY and CDR2 SVGAGI. CDR3 length: 12 amino acids. The CDR3 reads CASSRGGYGYTF. The DNA of the CDR3 is TGTGCCAGCAGTAGAGGGGGCTATGGCTACACCTTC.

The rearrangement uses TRBV7-8 and TRBJ1-4; D is perhaps TRBD1 (5 bases). Germline V gene lookup returns CDR1 SGHVS and CDR2 FQNEAQ. The CDR3 runs 13 residues. The ends were cut back, 6 bases at V and 12 bases at J, with 17 bases in the middle. CDR3 coding DNA: TGTGCCAGCAGTAAGGAGGGGCGTCGGGAACTGTTTTTT. Protein product: CASSKEGRRELFF.

The chain carries TRBV5-4 and TRBJ1-2; 9 bases are a match to TRBD1. CDR1 SGHNT and CDR2 YYREEE come from the germline V gene (reference sequence). V shed 5 bases, J shed 8 bases, and the junction held 13 bases outside the gene matches. This CDR3 is built from 15 residues. CDR3 amino acids: CASSYPGTGSWGYTF. In nucleotides, the CDR3 is TGTGCCAGCAGTTACCCCGGGACAGGGTCTTGGGGCTACACCTTC.

The chain carries TRBV7-8 and TRBJ2-5, with D perhaps matching TRBD1 (5 bases). Trimming removed 5 bases at V and 2 bases at J, with 9 bases between. The CDR3 has 13 amino acids. Germline V gene lookup returns CDR1 SGHVS and CDR2 FQNEAQ. CDR3 protein: CASSRGRQETQYF. In DNA form, the CDR3 reads TGTGCCAGCAGCAGGGGCCGACAAGAGACCCAGTACTTC.

The chain links TRBV19 to TRBJ2-1; D may be TRBD2 (6 bases). The germline V and J ends were trimmed by 6 bases and 4 bases, with 13 bases remaining between them. Looked up from germline, CDR1 is LNHDA and CDR2 is SQIVND (reference sequence). The CDR3 has 14 residues. For the CDR3, the DNA is TGTGCCAGTAGCTTACTAGCTACGTACAATGAGCAGTTCTTC. This translates into CASSLLATYNEQFF.

This clone was seen only a few times. This chain joins TRBV6-5 and TRBJ1-1, with 7 bases identical to TRBD1. Germline V CDR1 and CDR2: MNHEY, SVGAGI. The CDR3 has 14 residues. The J segment lost 0 bases and the V segment lost 6 bases, leaving 4 bases of the junction unmatched. Here the CDR3 reads CASSLQGMNTEAFF. CDR3 coding DNA: TGTGCCAGCAGCCTACAGGGGATGAACACTGAAGCTTTCTTT.

This clone has a handful of counts. The chain's CDR3 is CASSFGYPAGEDTQYF. Written as DNA, the CDR3 is TGTGCCAGCAGCTTCGGTTACCCAGCGGGAGAGGACACGCAGTATTTT. The genes are TRBV11-2 and TRBJ2-3; 8 bases match TRBD2. The CDR3 is 16 amino acids. Germline CDR1 SGHAT, CDR2 FQNNGV. V was pared by 3 bases and J by 9 bases, with 14 bases of the junction left unmatched.

This chain joins TRBV5-4 and TRBJ2-7, with 13 bases lining up with TRBD2. This CDR3 has 15 amino acids. Germline assignment: CDR1 SGHNT and CDR2 YYREEE (reference sequence). J lost 3 bases, V lost 3 bases, and 3 bases had no gene match. CDR3 DNA sequence: TGTGCCAGCAGCTCCCGGACTAGCGGGAGCTACGAGCAGTACTTC. This gives the protein CASSSRTSGSYEQYF. The full variable domain, rest sourced from reference TRBV5-4 and TRBJ2-7, is ETGVTQSPTHLIKTRGQQVTLRCSSQSGHNTVSWYQQALGQGPQFIFQYYREEENGRGNFPPRFSGLQFPNYSSELNVNALELDDSALYLCASSSRTSGSYEQYFGPGTRLTVT.

This chain joins TRBV27 and TRBJ2-7; D is perhaps TRBD2 (5 bases). Germline lookup yields CDR1 MNHEY and CDR2 SMNVEV (reference sequence). Deletions cut 4 bases from V and 7 bases from J, with 17 bases between. CDR3 size: 14 residues. Here the CDR3 reads CASSSFLGEWEQYF. The CDR3 nucleotides read TGTGCCAGCAGTTCCTTCCTCGGGGAGTGGGAGCAGTACTTC.

V usage is TRBV5-4 and J usage is TRBJ1-5; D gene uncertain. This CDR3 has 11 residues. With 0 bases removed from V and 8 bases from J, the gap between germline ends came to 3 bases. From germline, CDR1 is SGHNT and CDR2 YYREEE (reference sequence). The CDR3 sequence is CASSLDKPQHF. The DNA of the CDR3 is TGTGCCAGCAGCTTGGATAAGCCCCAGCATTTT.

The CDR3 DNA sequence: TGTGCCAGCAGTGAAGCGGCCAATCAGCCCCAGCATTTT. Protein: CASSEAANQPQHF. The J gene is TRBJ1-5, the V gene TRBV6-5, with D unresolved. The V and J ends lost 5 bases and 3 bases respectively, with 8 bases between them. Germline V CDR1 and CDR2: MNHEY, SVGAGI. The CDR3 contains 13 residues.

This chain connects TRBV5-1 to TRBJ2-3, with 8 nucleotides matching TRBD1. Germline V lookup: CDR1 SGHRS, CDR2 YFSETQ. Germline trimming cut 5 bases from V and 10 bases from J; bases unmatched to any gene: 12. The CDR3 spans 14 residues. The CDR3 DNA follows: TGCGCCAGCAGTACGGGACAGGTCCCGTATGCGCAGTATTTT. Residues: CASSTGQVPYAQYF.

The rearrangement links TRBV4-1 to TRBJ1-2, with a possible D match to TRBD1 (6 bases). The germline gives CDR1 MGHRA, CDR2 YSYEKL. The CDR3 is 14 amino acids. With 5 bases removed from V and 8 bases from J, the gap between germline ends came to 18 bases. CDR3 in amino acids: CASSSGTQAGGYTF. The CDR3 coding sequence is TGCGCCAGCAGCAGCGGGACACAAGCAGGGGGCTACACCTTC.

The genes are TRBV6-5 and TRBJ1-2; D perhaps matches TRBD1 (6 bases). The CDR3 loop spans 14 amino acids. CDR1 is MNHEY and CDR2 is SVGAGI in the germline V gene. V gave up 6 bases and J gave up 2 bases, with 13 bases separating them. CDR3 sequence reads: CASRSGTINYGYTF. DNA for the CDR3: TGTGCCAGCAGAAGTGGGACAATAAACTATGGCTACACCTTC.

This clone came up once. The chain combines TRBV18 with TRBJ2-1; 11 bases match TRBD2. V gave up 0 bases and J gave up 4 bases; unmatched junction bases: 5. Germline CDR1 and CDR2: KGHSH and LQKENI. The CDR3 is 17 amino acids. CDR3 sequence (DNA): TGTGCCAGCTCACCACCGGGACTAGCGGCTACTTACAATGAGCAGTTCTTC. Amino acid sequence: CASSPPGLAATYNEQFF.

The chain is built from TRBV19 and TRBJ2-7; TRBD1 might be the D (6 bases). V shed 3 bases and J shed 7 bases, with 22 bases lying between them. Germline V gene data show CDR1 as LNHDA and CDR2 as SQIVND (reference sequence). The CDR3 is 16 residues long. The CDR3 reads CASSMIRTANRYEQYF. The CDR3 region has the DNA TGTGCCAGTAGTATGATCCGGACAGCCAACCGATATGAGCAGTACTTC.

Only a few counts were recorded for this clone. V is TRBV4-1 and J is TRBJ1-1, with 7 bases matching TRBD1. CDR1 is MGHRA and CDR2 is YSYEKL in the germline V gene. With V trimmed by 2 bases and J by 4 bases, 7 bases remained unmatched. The CDR3 loop spans 15 amino acids. CDR3 nucleotides: TGCGCCAGCAGCCAACCGACAGGGTCGAGCACTGAAGCTTTCTTT. Its protein product is CASSQPTGSSTEAFF.

The chain has TRBV4-1 and TRBJ2-1; possible D gene TRBD2, 6 bases. CDR3 length: 16 amino acids. Trimming took off 4 bases at V and 5 bases at J, with 18 bases between the two ends. Germline CDR1 reads MGHRA; CDR2 reads YSYEKL. This CDR3 reads CASSPLGRSGNNEQFF. In DNA form, the CDR3 reads TGCGCCAGCAGCCCACTGGGGAGGTCCGGAAACAATGAGCAGTTCTTC.

This rearrangement joins TRBV14 to TRBJ2-7; D possibly corresponds to TRBD1 (5 bases). V was cut by 5 bases and J by 0 bases, with 11 bases left in between. Germline CDR1 and CDR2: SGHDN and FVKESK. The CDR3 is 14 amino acids. The CDR3 sequence: CASSSQGHSYEQYF. The CDR3 nucleotides read TGTGCCAGCAGCTCCCAGGGCCACTCCTACGAGCAGTACTTC. Based on the CDR3 plus reference TRBV14 and TRBJ2-7, the full variable domain is EAGVTQFPSHSVIEKGQTVTLRCDPISGHDNLYWYRRVMGKEIKFLLHFVKESKQDESGMPNNRFLAERTGGTYSTLKVQPAELEDSGVYFCASSSQGHSYEQYFGPGTRLTVT.

The chain joins TRBV6-1 to TRBJ2-1; 14 bases are a match to TRBD2. This CDR3 contains 15 residues. The germline V gene has CDR1 MNHNS and CDR2 SASEGT. V shed 7 bases and J 8 bases; nucleotides not matched to a gene: 7. Here the CDR3 DNA reads TGTGCCAGCATCCGTGGGACTAGCGGGAGTGATGAGCAGTTCTTC. It encodes CASIRGTSGSDEQFF.

A remark on this clone: The junction does not match germline at one end; this may be a read error. This chain links TRBV7-9 with TRBJ2-5, with a weak D call TRBD1 (7 bases). CDR1 SEHNR and CDR2 FQNEAQ come from the germline V gene (reference sequence). The length of the CDR3 is 13 residues. As DNA, the CDR3 is TGTTCCAGCAGCGGTTCAGGGGGGGAGACCCAGTACTTC. This sequence encodes CSSSGSGGETQYF.

V is TRBV30 and J is TRBJ1-1; no clear D gene. Germline CDR1 and CDR2: GTSNPN and SVGIG (reference sequence). Trimming removed 3 bases from V and 0 bases from J, with 11 bases in between. The CDR3 covers 14 residues. The CDR3 coding sequence is TGTGCCTGGAGATATAGAGTTATGAACACTGAAGCTTTCTTT. Protein product: CAWRYRVMNTEAFF.

The V call is TRBV19, the J call TRBJ2-5; D unresolved. The CDR3 covers 14 residues. V lost 5 bases to trimming and J lost 4 bases, with 14 bases between them. In germline, CDR1 is LNHDA, CDR2 SQIVND (reference sequence). CDR3 coding DNA: TGTGCCAGTAGTCCCTCTACCCTTCGAGAGACCCAGTACTTC. Protein sequence: CASSPSTLRETQYF.